This T cell receptor (beta chain) was observed in a study of ipilimumab plus nivolumab after autologous stem cell transplantation. About the research overall: DLBCL patients had primary refractory or relapsed disease. Findings and caveats of the study: The authors say TCR, Treg and microbiome findings warrant further study.

V gave up 3 bases and J gave up 8 bases, with 13 bases separating them. Germline-derived CDR1 and CDR2 are MNHEY and SMNVEV (reference sequence). The CDR3 totals 13 residues. Ipilimumab, 1 mg/kg, started 14 to 28 days after autologous transplant. Through week 26, nivolumab 3 mg/kg IV was given weeks 1, 4, 7, 10, then biweekly. Note on this clone: As yet, its antigen is unknown.

The method was immunoSEQ multiplex PCR; TCRdb's version includes in-frame clones alone and lacks a portion of them. The sample lists 77,000 or so clones, 83% occurring once. This specimen was PBMCs, taken in a trial of ipilimumab plus nivolumab as post-transplant consolidation. The receptor was derived from a male donor with diffuse large B-cell lymphoma. The genes are TRBV27 and TRBJ1-2, with no clear D. The CDR3, as DNA: TGTGCCAGCAGTTTCAGACATTCGGGCGGCTACACCTTC. Translating it yields CASSFRHSGGYTF.